One and the same sample provided the 28 T cell receptor beta chains below, sequenced in a study of control samples from healthy donors and cancer patients. The data were produced by immunoSEQ multiplex PCR, yet TCRdb's version contains in-frame clones alone and is incomplete. The sample consists of around 86,000 clones, roughly 89% of them appearing once. The material sequenced was PBMCs. These receptors were taken from a woman aged 60-75 years with head and neck cancer.

About this clone: Other nucleotide sequences in the sample specify the same CDR3. The chain joins TRBV18 to TRBJ1-1; a possible D gene is TRBD1 (5 bases). This CDR3 has 14 amino acids. V was cut by 3 bases and J by 1 base, with 9 bases left in between. Germline lookup yields CDR1 KGHSH and CDR2 LQKENI. This chain's CDR3 is CASSPGTGNTEAFF. CDR3 coding DNA: TGTGCCAGCTCACCCGGGACGGGGAACACTGAAGCTTTCTTT.

The J gene is TRBJ1-3, the V gene TRBV4-2; tentative D call: TRBD1 (5 bases). Germline V gives CDR1 LGHNA, CDR2 YNFKEQ. The CDR3 runs to 16 residues. V was pared by 1 base and J by 3 bases, with 13 bases between. Here the CDR3 reads CASSQVLLQGGNTIYF. As DNA, the CDR3 is TGTGCCAGCAGCCAAGTTTTACTGCAGGGTGGAAACACCATATATTTT.

This clone showed up just once. This CDR3 is also generated by other DNA sequences in the sample. The CDR3 DNA reads as TGTGCCAGCAGCGGCCTAGCGGGGGAGACCCAGTACTTC. This sequence encodes CASSGLAGETQYF. The chain couples TRBV28 to TRBJ2-5, with TRBD2 matching over 9 bases. Looked up from germline, CDR1 is MDHEN and CDR2 is SYDVKM. The CDR3 loop spans 13 amino acids. The ends lost 6 bases at V and 5 bases at J; junction bases unmatched: 4.

The CDR3 nucleotides are TGTGCCAGTAGTATTATGAGCGAACCCTCCTACGAGCAGTACTTC. Encoded protein: CASSIMSEPSYEQYF. The chain combines TRBV19 with TRBJ2-7, with D unclear. The V gene lost 3 bases and the J gene lost 0 bases, with 12 bases spanning the gap. Germline CDR1 LNHDA, CDR2 SQIVND (reference sequence). The CDR3 consists of 15 residues.

In this sample, this clone turned up once. The chain joins TRBV28 to TRBJ2-1; the D gene is possibly TRBD1 (6 bases). Germline CDR1 MDHEN, CDR2 SYDVKM. Trimming removed 5 bases from V and 2 bases from J, with 16 bases in between. The CDR3 length is 16 residues. The CDR3 region has the DNA TGTGCCAGCAGTCCTCCACTCAGGGACACCTACAATGAGCAGTTCTTC. This encodes CASSPPLRDTYNEQFF.

This clone was observed a single time. V and J are TRBV2 and TRBJ2-1, with D perhaps matching TRBD1 or TRBD2 (5 bases each). V was cut by 2 bases and J by 0 bases, with 11 bases left in between. Germline-derived CDR1 and CDR2 are SNHLY and FYNNEI. The CDR3 consists of 16 residues. The CDR3 is CASSERGASSYNEQFF. CDR3 in DNA: TGTGCCAGCAGTGAAAGAGGGGCTAGCTCCTACAATGAGCAGTTCTTC.

This chain uses TRBV6-5 with TRBJ2-7, with 7 bases aligning to TRBD1. This CDR3 has 13 amino acids. V lost 6 bases and J lost 6; bases outside the gene matches: 8. Germline assignment: CDR1 MNHEY and CDR2 SVGAGI. CDR3 sequence: CASREDRLREQYF. The CDR3 DNA reads as TGTGCCAGCAGGGAGGACAGGCTTCGCGAGCAGTACTTC.

The J gene is TRBJ1-4, the V gene TRBV5-1; D unclear. Trimming removed 0 bases from V and 8 bases from J, with 11 bases in between. This CDR3 spans 14 amino acids. Germline V gene sequence: CDR1 SGHRS, CDR2 YFSETQ. CDR3 region: CASSLGPHDEKLFF. The CDR3 coding sequence is TGCGCCAGCAGCTTGGGACCGCATGACGAAAAACTGTTTTTT.

The chain carries TRBV29-1 and TRBJ1-2, with 7 bases that match TRBD1. CDR1 and CDR2 from the germline V gene are SQVTM and ANQGSEA. CDR3 length: 13 residues. Unmatched junction bases numbered 10, after V lost 7 bases and J lost 5 bases. CDR3 DNA: TGCAGCGCCCCCAGGGGGGGCGGTTATGGCTACACCTTC. It translates to CSAPRGGGYGYTF.

This clone occurred once. The chain combines TRBV28 with TRBJ1-2, with 8 nucleotides matching TRBD1. V lost 5 bases and J lost 4; bases outside the gene matches: 6. Germline loops: CDR1 MDHEN, CDR2 SYDVKM. The CDR3 length is 14 residues. The CDR3 DNA reads as TGTGCCAGCAGTGATACAGGGGGAGGCTATGGCTACACCTTC. As protein: CASSDTGGGYGYTF.

J is TRBJ2-7 and V is TRBV18; D gene uncertain. Germline lookup yields CDR1 KGHSH and CDR2 LQKENI. Trimming took 6 bases from V and 5 from J, leaving 17 bases between them. CDR3 length equals 14 residues. The CDR3: CASSTGLVGNEQYF. The CDR3 nucleotides are TGTGCCAGCTCGACGGGTCTCGTAGGAAACGAGCAGTACTTC.

The rearrangement joins TRBV19 to TRBJ2-7, with TRBD2 as a possible D gene (6 bases). The germline CDR1 and CDR2 sequences are LNHDA and SQIVND (reference sequence). The CDR3 contains 14 residues. V was pared by 5 bases and J by 0 bases, with 11 bases between. Here the CDR3 reads CASSGTGGSYEQYF. CDR3 in DNA: TGTGCCAGTAGTGGGACTGGGGGCTCCTACGAGCAGTACTTC. The full variable domain, completed using reference TRBV19 and TRBJ2-7, is DGGITQSPKYLFRKEGQNVTLSCEQNLNHDAMYWYRQDPGQGLRLIYYSQIVNDFQKGDIAEGYSVSREKKESFPLTVTSAQKNPTAFYLCASSGTGGSYEQYFGPGTRLTVT.

The V and J genes are TRBV28 and TRBJ2-2; 9 positions match TRBD2. V shed 6 bases and J 8 bases; nucleotides not matched to a gene: 10. The CDR3 totals 15 residues. From germline, CDR1 is MDHEN and CDR2 SYDVKM. CDR3 DNA: TGTGCCAGCAGGGCCGGGACTAGCCCAGGAGGGGAGCTGTTTTTT. This codes for CASRAGTSPGGELFF. The complete variable domain, with remaining parts taken from reference TRBV28 and TRBJ2-2, reads DVKVTQSSRYLVKRTGEKVFLECVQDMDHENMFWYRQDPGLGLRLIYFSYDVKMKEKGDIPEGYSVSREKKERFSLILESASTNQTSMYLCASRAGTSPGGELFFGEGSRLTVL.

The chain carries TRBV7-9 and TRBJ2-1, with 12 bases identical to TRBD2. This CDR3 spans 14 amino acids. Per the germline V gene, CDR1 is SEHNR and CDR2 is FQNEAQ (reference sequence). After removal of 5 bases from V and 10 bases from J, the junction contained 6 bases not matched to a gene. DNA for the CDR3: TGTGCCAGCAGCCGACTAGCGGGAGTAATCGAGCAGTTCTTC. Residues: CASSRLAGVIEQFF.

This clone came up once. The chain joins TRBV7-3 to TRBJ2-1; no definite D call. Germline lookup yields CDR1 SGHTA and CDR2 FQGTGA. V gave up 4 bases and J gave up 10 bases, with 11 bases separating them. The CDR3 loop spans 12 amino acids. CDR3 sequence (DNA): TGTGCCAGCAGCTCGCCTAGTCGCGAGCAGTTCTTC. Protein sequence: CASSSPSREQFF.

This sequence joins TRBV4-2 and TRBJ1-2; 10 bases fit TRBD1. The CDR3 is 15 residues long. Germline V gene sequence: CDR1 LGHNA, CDR2 YNFKEQ. The trim removed 0 bases at V and 4 bases at J, leaving 2 bases unmatched. CDR3 amino acids: CASSQETGGGYGYTF. The CDR3 region has the DNA TGTGCCAGCAGCCAAGAGACAGGGGGCGGCTATGGCTACACCTTC.

J is TRBJ2-5 and V is TRBV5-1; D is possibly TRBD2 (7 bases). Germline V gives CDR1 SGHRS, CDR2 YFSETQ. The CDR3 is 15 residues long. V lost 0 bases, J lost 2 bases, and 11 bases lay in between. CDR3 DNA sequence: TGCGCCAGCAGCTTGGTAGGGGGACTACAAGAGACCCAGTACTTC. Translated, it gives CASSLVGGLQETQYF.

The chain has TRBV24-1 and TRBJ2-5, with TRBD1 identical over 7 bases. The ends lost 3 bases at V and 5 bases at J; junction bases unmatched: 11. The germline V gene has CDR1 KGHDR and CDR2 SFDVKD. This CDR3 region has 16 residues. The CDR3 DNA follows: TGTGCCACCAGTGATAGCTCATTGACAGGGTTGGAGACCCAGTACTTC. The encoded protein is CATSDSSLTGLETQYF.

The V gene is TRBV29-1, the J gene TRBJ1-2; TRBD1 is a possible D gene (6 bases). The length of the CDR3 is 13 residues. CDR1 and CDR2 from the germline V gene are SQVTM and ANQGSEA. The V and J ends lost 5 bases and 8 bases respectively, with 18 bases between them. The CDR3 loop is CSVKGNRDGGYTF. The CDR3 DNA is TGCAGCGTTAAGGGAAACAGGGACGGCGGCTACACCTTC.

J is TRBJ1-2 and V is TRBV27; perhaps TRBD1 as D (5 bases). The CDR3 extends over 13 amino acids. Trimming removed 6 bases at V and 2 bases at J, with 10 bases between. Germline loops: CDR1 MNHEY, CDR2 SMNVEV (reference sequence). CDR3 in amino acids: CASRRDPNYGYTF. The CDR3 DNA reads as TGTGCCAGCAGACGGGACCCGAACTATGGCTACACCTTC.

The rearrangement uses TRBV5-4 and TRBJ2-3; the match to TRBD2 covers 11 bases. Germline V gene sequence: CDR1 SGHNT, CDR2 YYREEE (reference sequence). The length of the CDR3 is 15 residues. The ends lost 6 bases at V and 3 bases at J; junction bases unmatched: 6. The CDR3 coding sequence is TGTGCCAGCAACTCCCGGACTAGCGGGACAGATACGCAGTATTTT. Its translation: CASNSRTSGTDTQYF.

V gene TRBV6-6 combines with J gene TRBJ2-2; unclear D gene. The CDR3 spans 13 residues. The germline gives CDR1 MNHNY, CDR2 SVGAGI (reference sequence). The V and J ends lost 5 bases and 0 bases respectively, with 4 bases between them. In DNA, the CDR3 is TGTGCCAGCAGTGTATCGAACACCGGGGAGCTGTTTTTT. Protein: CASSVSNTGELFF.

The DNA for the CDR3 is TGTGCCAGCAGCTTCGCGCGGAGTGGCTACACCTTC. It specifies CASSFARSGYTF. J is TRBJ1-2 and V is TRBV5-6, with unresolved D. The CDR3 covers 12 residues. Germline CDR1 is SGHDT and CDR2 is YYEEEE. The ends were cut back, 2 bases at V and 7 bases at J, with 9 bases in the middle.

CDR3 region: CASSLKQGADTIYF. CDR3 in DNA: TGTGCCAGCTCACTAAAACAGGGGGCTGACACCATATATTTT. V is TRBV18 and J is TRBJ1-3, with 9 bases identical to TRBD1. J was trimmed by 8 bases and V by 4 bases; bases with no gene match: 6. This CDR3 spans 14 amino acids. The V gene's germline CDR1 is KGHSH and CDR2 LQKENI. Complete variable domain (other parts from reference TRBV18 and TRBJ1-3): NAGVMQNPRHLVRRRGQEARLRCSPMKGHSHVYWYRQLPEEGLKFMVYLQKENIIDESGMPKERFSAEFPKEGPSILRIQQVVRGDSAAYFCASSLKQGADTIYFGEGSWLTVV.

This rearrangement joins TRBV5-1 to TRBJ2-7, with D perhaps matching TRBD1 (5 bases). The V gene's germline CDR1 is SGHRS and CDR2 YFSETQ. Trimming cost V 3 bases and J 0 bases, with 13 bases left between them. There are 15 residues in the CDR3. The CDR3 here is CASSSRTYNSYEQYF. The CDR3 nucleotides read TGCGCCAGCAGCTCCCGGACATACAACTCCTACGAGCAGTACTTC. Full variable domain (rest looked up from reference TRBV5-1 and TRBJ2-7): KAGVTQTPRYLIKTRGQQVTLSCSPISGHRSVSWYQQTPGQGLQFLFEYFSETQRNKGNFPGRFSGRQFSNSRSEMNVSTLELGDSALYLCASSSRTYNSYEQYFGPGTRLTVT.

The chain uses TRBV3-1 (or the pseudogene TRBV3-2) and TRBJ1-1, with no clear D. V lost 4 bases, J lost 3 bases, and 9 bases lay in between. In germline, CDR1 is LGHDT, CDR2 YNNKEL (reference sequence). This CDR3 spans 13 amino acids. This CDR3 reads CASSRGLDTEAFF. In DNA, the CDR3 is TGTGCCAGCAGCCGGGGTCTCGACACTGAAGCTTTCTTT.

This clone was seen only a few times. In DNA form, the CDR3 reads TGTGCCAGTAAACCGACAGGGGACACCAATCAGCCCCAGCATTTT. It encodes CASKPTGDTNQPQHF. V and J are TRBV19 and TRBJ1-5, with 8 nucleotides matching TRBD1. This CDR3 is 15 amino acids long. With V trimmed by 7 bases and J by 3 bases, 8 bases remained unmatched. In germline, CDR1 is LNHDA, CDR2 SQIVND (reference sequence).

The V and J genes are TRBV7-2 and TRBJ1-1; perhaps TRBD1 as D (5 bases). The CDR3 has 15 amino acids. CDR1 is SGHTA and CDR2 is FQGNSA in the germline V gene. Trimming cost V 0 bases and J 4 bases, with 12 bases left between them. The CDR3 DNA follows: TGTGCCAGCAGCTTAGCGCTAATTGGGGGCACTGAAGCTTTCTTT. This gives the protein CASSLALIGGTEAFF.